One and the same sample provided the 28 T cell receptor beta chains below, sequenced in a study of technical replicates of blood from a handful of donors. Sequenced by immunoSEQ multiplex PCR; TCRdb stores in-frame clones only, minus some. The sample shows 80,000 or so clones, 94% of them seen only once. Sequenced sample: T cells isolated from PBMCs. These receptors were collected from a human donor in good health.

The gene calls are TRBV6-1 and TRBJ2-7; no clear D gene. This CDR3 has 12 amino acids. Between the trimmed V and J ends, which lost 0 bases and 6 bases, there was a span of 6 bases. From germline, CDR1 is MNHNS and CDR2 SASEGT. The CDR3 sequence: CASSEAELEQYF. DNA for the CDR3: TGTGCCAGCAGTGAAGCGGAGCTCGAGCAGTACTTC.

The chain couples TRBV11-3 to TRBJ2-2; D remains ambiguous. Trimming removed 0 bases at V and 5 bases at J, with 13 bases between. The V gene's germline CDR1 is SGHNT and CDR2 YENEEA. The CDR3 length is 16 residues. CDR3 coding DNA: TGTGCCAGCAGCTTAGATTCTCGCACGGGTACCGGGGAGCTGTTTTTT. It codes for CASSLDSRTGTGELFF.

V and J are TRBV21-1 and TRBJ2-5; the table assigns TRBD2, which was not confirmed against the DNA. TRBV21-1 is labeled a pseudogene. This CDR3 contains 17 residues. CDR3 sequence reads: CASSPRSLSYPRETQYF. The DNA of the CDR3 is TGTGCCAGCAGCCCCCGAAGCCTCTCGTACCCGAGGGAGACCCAGTACTTC.

The chain recombines TRBV4-1 with TRBJ2-2; D is perhaps TRBD2 (5 bases). The germline gives CDR1 MGHRA, CDR2 YSYEKL. Trimming stripped 0 bases from V and 1 base from J, with 9 bases between. The CDR3 spans 16 residues. CDR3 protein: CASSQDGVGNTGELFF. As DNA, the CDR3 is TGCGCCAGCAGCCAAGACGGGGTAGGGAACACCGGGGAGCTGTTTTTT.

The chain employs TRBV10-1 and TRBJ2-7, with D uncertain. With 3 bases removed from V and 2 bases from J, the gap between germline ends came to 11 bases. CDR1 WNHNN and CDR2 SYGVQD come from the germline V gene (reference sequence). CDR3 length: 14 amino acids. In nucleotides, the CDR3 is TGCGCCAGCAGTGAAGGTGGAAGCGCCTACGAGCAGTACTTC. Residues: CASSEGGSAYEQYF.

This clone was seen a few times. V is TRBV9 and J is TRBJ1-1; TRBD1 aligns across 9 bases. V lost 0 bases, J lost 1 base, and 7 bases stayed unmatched. Looked up from germline, CDR1 is SGDLS and CDR2 is YYNGEE. The CDR3 is 17 amino acids. CDR3 region: CASSVVGTGSKNTEAFF. In nucleotides, the CDR3 is TGTGCCAGCAGCGTAGTAGGGACAGGGAGTAAGAACACTGAAGCTTTCTTT.

The chain is built from TRBV6-1 and TRBJ2-1; 10 positions match TRBD2. Germline CDR1 reads MNHNS; CDR2 reads SASEGT. Unmatched junction bases numbered 8, after V lost 6 bases and J lost 9 bases. The CDR3 has 14 residues. CDR3 amino acids: CASSPATSGAEQFF. The CDR3 DNA reads as TGTGCCAGCAGCCCCGCCACTAGCGGGGCTGAGCAGTTCTTC.

The genes are TRBV5-1 and TRBJ2-7; the D is unclear. The germline CDR1 and CDR2 sequences are SGHRS and YFSETQ. This CDR3 comprises 12 residues. The ends were cut back, 5 bases at V and 2 bases at J, with 8 bases in the middle. CDR3 nucleotides: TGCGCCAGCAGTGCACTACCCTACGAGCAGTACTTC. It codes for CASSALPYEQYF.

The chain has TRBV7-2 and TRBJ2-7; TRBD2 is a possible D gene (5 bases). V gave up 2 bases and J gave up 6 bases, with 17 bases separating them. This CDR3 is built from 15 residues. Germline values: CDR1 SGHTA, CDR2 FQGNSA. The CDR3 nucleotides are TGTGCCAGCAGCTTAAGAGGGAGAGAAGACGGCGAGCAGTACTTC. It translates to CASSLRGREDGEQYF.

The rearrangement joins TRBV9 to TRBJ2-7, with 8 positions matching TRBD1. Germline-derived CDR1 and CDR2 are SGDLS and YYNGEE. V trimming: 3 bases; J trimming: 0 bases; junction bases outside the gene matches: 5. CDR3 length: 15 amino acids. CDR3 in amino acids: CASSGSDRVSYEQYF. The CDR3 nucleotides read TGTGCCAGCAGCGGATCGGACAGGGTCTCCTACGAGCAGTACTTC. The full variable domain, in which reference TRBV9 and TRBJ2-7 provide the parts outside the CDR3, is DSGVTQTPKHLITATGQRVTLRCSPRSGDLSVYWYQQSLDQGLQFLIQYYNGEERAKGNILERFSAQQFPDLHSELNLSSLELGDSALYFCASSGSDRVSYEQYFGPGTRLTVT.

The V call is TRBV28, the J call TRBJ2-5; possible D gene TRBD2, 5 bases. This CDR3 is built from 15 residues. From germline, CDR1 is MDHEN and CDR2 SYDVKM. V dropped 3 bases and J dropped 4 bases, with 15 bases sitting between them. The CDR3 region is CASSLAGGGRETQYF. DNA of the CDR3: TGTGCCAGCAGTTTGGCTGGAGGCGGGCGAGAGACCCAGTACTTC.

This rearrangement joins TRBV19 to TRBJ2-7; D possibly corresponds to TRBD1 (6 bases). CDR1 and CDR2 (germline): LNHDA, SQIVND (reference sequence). The V gene lost 7 bases and the J gene lost 1 base, with 8 bases spanning the gap. This CDR3 region has 12 residues. The CDR3 is CASKQGSYEQYF. In DNA, the CDR3 is TGTGCCAGTAAACAGGGTTCCTACGAGCAGTACTTC.

J is TRBJ1-1 and V is TRBV21-1; TRBD1 was called by the table and not checked on the DNA. TRBV21-1 is shown as a pseudogene. This CDR3 has 18 amino acids. The CDR3: CASSEGIRDRFQATEAFF. CDR3 coding DNA: TGTGCCAGCAGCGAAGGAATACGTGACAGGTTCCAGGCCACTGAAGCTTTCTTT.

The CDR3 is CATSARPTSGRRRSEQFF. The CDR3 DNA reads TGTGCCACCAGCGCGCGCCCCACTAGCGGGAGGAGGCGGAGTGAGCAGTTCTTC. The chain carries TRBV15 and TRBJ2-1; 12 nucleotides agree with TRBD2. V was clipped by 5 bases and J by 9 bases; unmatched bases: 17. The CDR3 is made up of 18 amino acids. CDR1 LNHNV and CDR2 YYDKDF come from the germline V gene (reference sequence). Combining the CDR3 with reference TRBV15 and TRBJ2-1 gives the whole variable domain DAMVIQNPRYQVTQFGKPVTLSCSQTLNHNVMYWYQQKSSQAPKLLFHYYDKDFNNEADTPDNFQSRRPNTSFCFLDIRSPGLGDTAMYLCATSARPTSGRRRSEQFFGPGTRLTVL.

The chain joins TRBV6-6 to TRBJ2-7, with D hard to call. CDR1 is MNHNY and CDR2 is SVGAGI in the germline V gene (reference sequence). Trimming removed 1 base at V and 5 bases at J, with 12 bases between. The CDR3 is 14 residues long. The CDR3 region is CASSYLASVHEQYF. The CDR3 DNA follows: TGTGCCAGCAGTTACTTAGCTTCCGTCCACGAGCAGTACTTC.

The gene calls are TRBV15 and TRBJ1-2, with D uncertain. V lost 3 bases and J 3 bases, leaving 5 bases between the germline ends. The CDR3 runs to 12 residues. Germline CDR1 and CDR2: LNHNV and YYDKDF (reference sequence). CDR3 loop: CATSRAYYGYTF. The CDR3 DNA reads TGTGCCACCAGCAGGGCCTACTATGGCTACACCTTC.

The rearrangement uses TRBV10-3 and TRBJ1-1; D unresolved. The CDR3 loop spans 14 amino acids. The germline gives CDR1 ENHRY, CDR2 SYGVKD. V was cut by 4 bases and J by 1 base, with 10 bases left in between. The CDR3 DNA is TGTGCCATCAGTGTTGGGCGTAGGAACACTGAAGCTTTCTTT. This codes for CAISVGRRNTEAFF.

The gene calls are TRBV7-2 and TRBJ1-1; tentatively, D is TRBD1 (6 bases). This CDR3 region has 18 residues. Germline-derived CDR1 and CDR2 are SGHTA and FQGNSA. With 2 bases removed from V and 0 bases from J, the gap between germline ends came to 19 bases. CDR3 in amino acids: CASSLIPRRGGMNTEAFF. In DNA, the CDR3 is TGTGCCAGCAGCTTAATCCCCCGTCGGGGGGGCATGAACACTGAAGCTTTCTTT.

This chain joins TRBV10-3 and TRBJ2-2, with 12 bases lining up with TRBD2. Germline V gene lookup returns CDR1 ENHRY and CDR2 SYGVKD. V shed 6 bases, J shed 1 base, and the junction held 3 bases outside the gene matches. The CDR3 runs 16 residues. The CDR3 sequence is CAISPSGRENTGELFF. CDR3 sequence (DNA): TGTGCCATCAGCCCTAGCGGGAGGGAGAACACCGGGGAGCTGTTTTTT.

This chain links TRBV28 with TRBJ1-1, with TRBD1 identical over 7 bases. With 5 bases clipped from V and 1 base from J, the junction kept 7 bases outside the gene matches. The CDR3 length is 15 residues. CDR1 is MDHEN and CDR2 is SYDVKM in the germline V gene. The CDR3 loop reads CASSPHRGRNTEAFF. CDR3 nucleotide sequence: TGTGCCAGCAGTCCCCACAGGGGACGGAACACTGAAGCTTTCTTT.

The table lists this clone with a few counts. This chain links TRBV5-6 with TRBJ1-2; D perhaps matches TRBD1 (5 bases). The CDR3 length is 14 residues. CDR1 SGHDT and CDR2 YYEEEE come from the germline V gene. The V end was cut by 4 bases, the J end by 2 bases, with 12 bases between. The CDR3 here is CASSPAPGNYGYTF. CDR3 bases: TGTGCCAGCAGCCCGGCACCAGGGAACTATGGCTACACCTTC.

The CDR3 sequence is CASSELPGGYEQYF. In nucleotides, the CDR3 is TGTGCCAGCAGTGAATTACCGGGGGGCTACGAGCAGTACTTC. The chain combines TRBV6-1 with TRBJ2-7; 7 bases match TRBD2. The trim removed 2 bases at V and 3 bases at J, leaving 4 bases unmatched. Germline CDR1 MNHNS, CDR2 SASEGT. This CDR3 is 14 amino acids long.

The chain has TRBV6-6 and TRBJ1-2, with D unclear. The germline CDR1 and CDR2 sequences are MNHNY and SVGAGI (reference sequence). There are 14 residues in the CDR3. The V end lost 1 base, the J end lost 4 bases, and 10 bases lay between the germline ends. The CDR3 reads CASSYYYSPYGYTF. In DNA form, the CDR3 reads TGTGCCAGCAGTTACTATTACAGCCCCTATGGCTACACCTTC.

The chain's CDR3 is CATTDRRNTEAFF. The CDR3 coding sequence is TGTGCCACTACGGACAGGAGGAACACTGAAGCTTTCTTT. The chain uses TRBV19 and TRBJ1-1; TRBD1 matches 7 bases. Germline loops: CDR1 LNHDA, CDR2 SQIVND (reference sequence). The CDR3 extends over 13 amino acids. V gave up 10 bases and J gave up 1 base; unmatched junction bases: 6.

The chain is built from TRBV2 and TRBJ2-7; 7 nucleotides match TRBD1. From germline, CDR1 is SNHLY and CDR2 FYNNEI. This CDR3 region has 15 residues. J lost 6 bases, V lost 1 base, and 9 bases had no gene match. CDR3 sequence (DNA): TGTGCCAGCAGTGAAGGGAGCGTCAGGGGGAGCGAGCAGTACTTC. It is translated as CASSEGSVRGSEQYF.

Here the CDR3 DNA reads TGTGCCAGCAGCCTTCAAGCGGGAGCTTTCTCCTACGAGCAGTACTTC. This encodes CASSLQAGAFSYEQYF. This rearrangement joins TRBV5-8 to TRBJ2-7; 8 bases align to TRBD2. The CDR3 is made up of 16 amino acids. CDR1 is SGHTS and CDR2 is YDEGEE in the germline V gene. V lost 4 bases and J lost 0; bases outside the gene matches: 9.

The V call is TRBV5-1, the J call TRBJ2-7; 9 bases are shared with TRBD1. CDR1 SGHRS and CDR2 YFSETQ come from the germline V gene. The CDR3 is made up of 15 amino acids. Trimming at V came to 0 bases and at J to 4 bases, leaving 5 bases not matched to a gene. CDR3 nucleotide sequence: TGCGCCAGCAGCTTGGAGGGACAGGGTGTATACGAGCAGTACTTC. Translation gives CASSLEGQGVYEQYF.

This sequence joins TRBV19 and TRBJ2-7; D perhaps matches TRBD1 (6 bases). CDR1 LNHDA and CDR2 SQIVND come from the germline V gene (reference sequence). V lost 3 bases, J lost 3 bases, and 12 bases lay in between. This CDR3 is 14 amino acids long. This CDR3 is CASSITGQLYEQYF. The CDR3 DNA follows: TGTGCCAGTAGTATCACCGGACAGCTCTACGAGCAGTACTTC.